The 7 T cell receptor beta chains reported below all come from one sample, sequenced in a study of spatial heterogeneity in lung cancer. Noted time point: sample taken at primary tumor resection. General observations from the study: Expanded alpha and beta TCR counts within tumors tracked tumor mutation counts.

No cognate antigen is known for these TCRs. TCRdb re-derived calls from the 5' RACE reads in MiXCR, one entry per CDR3 protein. Of about 7,000 distinct CDR3 sequences in the sample, approximately 3.1% were seen once. Here the sequenced sample was lung tumor tissue, taken at surgery. The receptors originated from a male donor with early-stage non-small cell lung cancer.

This clonotype showed up many times. The chain employs TRBV5-4 and TRBJ2-1; 8 bases line up with TRBD2. V shed 4 bases and J 0 bases; nucleotides not matched to a gene: 9. CDR1 SGHNT and CDR2 YYREEE come from the germline V gene (reference sequence). This CDR3 region has 17 residues. CDR3 residues: CASSLLHSGVSYNEQFF. The CDR3 DNA is TGTGCCAGCAGCCTATTACATAGCGGGGTCTCCTACAATGAGCAGTTCTTC.

This clonotype counts as medium-sized. The V gene is TRBV7-9, the J gene TRBJ2-1, with 15 bases that match TRBD2. Germline loops: CDR1 SEHNR, CDR2 FQNEAQ (reference sequence). With V trimmed by 5 bases and J by 3 bases, 17 bases remained unmatched. CDR3 length equals 21 residues. CDR3 region: CASSNLLGTSGRWRGYNEQFF. DNA for the CDR3: TGTGCCAGCAGCAACCTCCTCGGGACTAGCGGGAGGTGGAGGGGCTACAATGAGCAGTTCTTC.

This clonotype was picked up many times. J is TRBJ2-5 and V is TRBV19; 11 positions match TRBD2. Trimming took 2 bases from V and 2 from J; bases not matched to a gene: 13. CDR3 size: 19 residues. CDR1 LNHDA and CDR2 SQIVND come from the germline V gene (reference sequence). This CDR3 reads CASSIRGFAGTSGQETQYF. DNA for the CDR3: TGTGCCAGTAGTATACGGGGATTTGCCGGGACTAGCGGACAAGAGACCCAGTACTTC.

This clonotype was detected ten times or more. V and J are TRBV29-1 and TRBJ1-2; tentative D call: TRBD1 (6 bases). Trimming removed 0 bases at V and 2 bases at J, with 10 bases between. Germline-derived CDR1 and CDR2 are SQVTM and ANQGSEA. The CDR3 is 14 residues long. The CDR3 DNA sequence: TGCAGCGTTGAAGACCTCCAGGGGAACTATGGCTACACCTTC. Encoded protein: CSVEDLQGNYGYTF.

By share of the sample, this clonotype is medium-sized (0.01 to 0.1%). The V and J genes are TRBV7-8 and TRBJ2-3; 10 positions agree with TRBD2. Germline values: CDR1 SGHVS, CDR2 FQNEAQ. This CDR3 comprises 15 residues. The V segment lost 1 base and the J segment 4 bases; nucleotides outside the gene matches: 2. CDR3: CASSLEAGGPDTQYF. The CDR3, as DNA: TGTGCCAGCAGCTTAGAAGCGGGGGGGCCAGATACGCAGTATTTT.

This clonotype is classed as medium-sized. This chain links TRBV20-1 with TRBJ2-3; D is undetermined. Germline-derived CDR1 and CDR2 are DFQATT and SNEGSKA (reference sequence). Trimming removed 1 base at V and 4 bases at J, with 3 bases between. This CDR3 has 11 amino acids. The CDR3 loop is CSARAADTQYF. The CDR3, as DNA: TGCAGTGCTAGAGCGGCAGATACGCAGTATTTT.

This clonotype is medium-sized by share. This sequence joins TRBV9 and TRBJ2-3; no clear D. The germline V and J ends were trimmed by 0 bases and 1 base, with 9 bases remaining between them. Germline loops: CDR1 SGDLS, CDR2 YYNGEE. This CDR3 region has 15 residues. This CDR3 is CASSVGGVGTDTQYF. The CDR3, as DNA: TGTGCCAGCAGCGTAGGAGGAGTAGGCACAGATACGCAGTATTTT. The full variable domain, rest sourced from reference TRBV9 and TRBJ2-3, is DSGVTQTPKHLITATGQRVTLRCSPRSGDLSVYWYQQSLDQGLQFLIQYYNGEERAKGNILERFSAQQFPDLHSELNLSSLELGDSALYFCASSVGGVGTDTQYFGPGTRLTVL.